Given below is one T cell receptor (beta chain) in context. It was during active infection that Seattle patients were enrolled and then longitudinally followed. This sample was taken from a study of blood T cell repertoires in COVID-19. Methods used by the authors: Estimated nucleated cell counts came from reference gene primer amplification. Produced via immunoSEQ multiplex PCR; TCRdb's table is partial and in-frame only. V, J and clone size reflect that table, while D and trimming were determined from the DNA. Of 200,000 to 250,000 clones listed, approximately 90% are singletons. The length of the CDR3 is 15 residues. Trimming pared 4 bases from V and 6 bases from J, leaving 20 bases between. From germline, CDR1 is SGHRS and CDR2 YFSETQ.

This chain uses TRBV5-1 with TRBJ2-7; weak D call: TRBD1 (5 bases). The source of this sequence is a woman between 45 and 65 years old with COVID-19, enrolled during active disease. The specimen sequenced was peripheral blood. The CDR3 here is CASSPDGQGNREQYF. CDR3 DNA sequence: TGCGCCAGCAGCCCGGACGGCCAGGGTAATCGCGAGCAGTACTTC.